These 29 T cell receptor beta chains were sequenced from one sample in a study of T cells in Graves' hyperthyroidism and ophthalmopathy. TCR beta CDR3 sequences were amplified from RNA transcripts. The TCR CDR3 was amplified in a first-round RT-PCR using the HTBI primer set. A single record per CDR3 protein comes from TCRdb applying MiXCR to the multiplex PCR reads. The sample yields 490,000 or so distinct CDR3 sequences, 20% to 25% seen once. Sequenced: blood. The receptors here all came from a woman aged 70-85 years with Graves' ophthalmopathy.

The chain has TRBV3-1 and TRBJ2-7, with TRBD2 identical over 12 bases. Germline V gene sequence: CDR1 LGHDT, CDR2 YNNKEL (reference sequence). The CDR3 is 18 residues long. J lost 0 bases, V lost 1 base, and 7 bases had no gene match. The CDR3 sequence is CASSQGSLAGGPSYEQYF. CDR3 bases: TGTGCCAGCAGCCAAGGGTCGCTAGCGGGAGGGCCCTCCTACGAGCAGTACTTC.

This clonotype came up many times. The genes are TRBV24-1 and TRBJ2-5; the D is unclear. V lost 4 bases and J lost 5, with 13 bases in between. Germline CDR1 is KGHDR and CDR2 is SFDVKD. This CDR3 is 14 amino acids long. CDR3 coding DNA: TGTGCCACCAGTGAGAGTTGGCAGGCGGAGACCCAGTACTTC. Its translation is CATSESWQAETQYF.

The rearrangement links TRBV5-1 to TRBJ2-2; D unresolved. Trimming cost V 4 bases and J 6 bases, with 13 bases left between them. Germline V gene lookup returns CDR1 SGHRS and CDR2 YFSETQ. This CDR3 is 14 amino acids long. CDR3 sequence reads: CASSEQDRAGELFF. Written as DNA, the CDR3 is TGCGCCAGCAGCGAGCAAGATCGGGCCGGGGAGCTGTTTTTT.

Written as DNA, the CDR3 is TGTGCCAGCAGCCCTAGTGGGGCCGGAGAGACCTATGGCTACACCTTC. Amino acid sequence: CASSPSGAGETYGYTF. V gene TRBV7-9 combines with J gene TRBJ1-2; D perhaps matches TRBD1 (5 bases). The CDR3 extends over 16 amino acids. The germline CDR1 and CDR2 sequences are SEHNR and FQNEAQ (reference sequence). V lost 5 bases and J 4 bases, leaving 20 bases between the germline ends.

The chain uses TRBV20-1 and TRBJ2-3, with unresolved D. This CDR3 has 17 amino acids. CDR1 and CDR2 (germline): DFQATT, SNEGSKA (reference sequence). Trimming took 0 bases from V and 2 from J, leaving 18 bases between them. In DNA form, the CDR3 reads TGCAGTGCTAGAGATGGAAGGACGGCAGCCTACACAGATACGCAGTATTTT. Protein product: CSARDGRTAAYTDTQYF.

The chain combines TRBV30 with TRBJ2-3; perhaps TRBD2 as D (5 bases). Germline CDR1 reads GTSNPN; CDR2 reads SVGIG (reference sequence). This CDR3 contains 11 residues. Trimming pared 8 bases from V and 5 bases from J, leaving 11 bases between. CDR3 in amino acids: CAGKRGDTQYF. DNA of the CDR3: TGTGCCGGCAAACGGGGAGATACGCAGTATTTT. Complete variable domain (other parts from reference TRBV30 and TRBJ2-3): SQTIHQWPATLVQPVGSPLSLECTVEGTSNPNLYWYRQAAGRGLQLLFYSVGIGQISSEVPQNLSASRPQDRQFILSSKKLLLSDSGFYLCAGKRGDTQYFGPGTRLTVL.

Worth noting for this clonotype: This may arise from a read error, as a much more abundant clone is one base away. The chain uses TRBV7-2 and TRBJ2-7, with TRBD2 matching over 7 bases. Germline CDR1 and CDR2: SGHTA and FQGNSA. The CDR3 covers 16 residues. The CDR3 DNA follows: TGTGCCAGCAGCTTTCGGGGACTAAATTTACCCTACGAGCAGTGCTTC. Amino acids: CASSFRGLNLPYEQCF.

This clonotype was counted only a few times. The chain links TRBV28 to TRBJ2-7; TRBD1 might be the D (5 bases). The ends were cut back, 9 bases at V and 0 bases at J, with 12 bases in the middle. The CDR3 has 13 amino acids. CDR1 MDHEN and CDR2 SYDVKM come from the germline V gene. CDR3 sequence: CASADSPSYEQYF. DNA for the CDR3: TGTGCCAGTGCTGACAGCCCCTCCTACGAGCAGTACTTC. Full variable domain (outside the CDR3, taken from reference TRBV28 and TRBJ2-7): DVKVTQSSRYLVKRTGEKVFLECVQDMDHENMFWYRQDPGLGLRLIYFSYDVKMKEKGDIPEGYSVSREKKERFSLILESASTNQTSMYLCASADSPSYEQYFGPGTRLTVT.

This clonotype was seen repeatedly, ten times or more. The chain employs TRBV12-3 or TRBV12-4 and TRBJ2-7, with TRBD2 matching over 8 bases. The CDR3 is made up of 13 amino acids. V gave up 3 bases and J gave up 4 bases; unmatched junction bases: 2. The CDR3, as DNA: TGTGCCAGCAGTTTTCAGCGGGAGTACGAGCAGTACTTC. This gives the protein CASSFQREYEQYF.

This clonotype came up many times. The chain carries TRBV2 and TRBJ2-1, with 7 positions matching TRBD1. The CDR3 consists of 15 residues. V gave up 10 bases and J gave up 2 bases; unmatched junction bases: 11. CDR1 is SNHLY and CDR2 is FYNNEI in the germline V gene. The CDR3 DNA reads TGTGCCATCTTAAGGGGGCGTGGAACCTACAATGAGCAGTTCTTC. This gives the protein CAILRGRGTYNEQFF.

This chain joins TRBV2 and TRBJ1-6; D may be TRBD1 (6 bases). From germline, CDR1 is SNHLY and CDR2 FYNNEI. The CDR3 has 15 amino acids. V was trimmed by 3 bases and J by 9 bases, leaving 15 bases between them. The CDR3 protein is CASSEGPSQGSPLHF. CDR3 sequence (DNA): TGTGCCAGCAGTGAGGGCCCTTCACAGGGTTCACCCCTCCACTTT.

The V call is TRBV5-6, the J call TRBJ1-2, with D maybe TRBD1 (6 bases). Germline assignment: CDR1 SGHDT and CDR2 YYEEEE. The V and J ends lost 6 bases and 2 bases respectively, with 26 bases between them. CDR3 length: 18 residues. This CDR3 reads CASKGEGGNSAENYGYTF. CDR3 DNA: TGTGCCAGCAAGGGGGAAGGTGGGAACTCTGCGGAGAACTATGGCTACACCTTC. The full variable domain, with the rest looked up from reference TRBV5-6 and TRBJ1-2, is DAGVTQSPTHLIKTRGQQVTLRCSPKSGHDTVSWYQQALGQGPQFIFQYYEEEERQRGNFPDRFSGHQFPNYSSELNVNALLLGDSALYLCASKGEGGNSAENYGYTFGSGTRLTVV.

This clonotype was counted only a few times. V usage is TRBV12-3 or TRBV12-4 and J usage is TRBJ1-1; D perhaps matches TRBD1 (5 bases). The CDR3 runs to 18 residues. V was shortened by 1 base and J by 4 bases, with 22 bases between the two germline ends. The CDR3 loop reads CASSLDPKRGRLSTEAFF. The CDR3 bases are TGTGCCAGCAGTTTAGACCCCAAAAGGGGACGGCTGAGCACTGAAGCTTTCTTT.

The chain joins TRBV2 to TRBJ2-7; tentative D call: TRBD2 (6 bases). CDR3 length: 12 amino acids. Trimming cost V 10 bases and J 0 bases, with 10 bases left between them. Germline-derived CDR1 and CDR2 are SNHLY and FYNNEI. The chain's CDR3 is CATKGLSYEQYF. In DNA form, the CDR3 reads TGTGCCACGAAGGGACTCTCCTACGAGCAGTACTTC. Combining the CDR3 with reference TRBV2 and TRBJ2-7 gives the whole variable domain EPEVTQTPSHQVTQMGQEVILRCVPISNHLYFYWYRQILGQKVEFLVSFYNNEISEKSEIFDDQFSVERPDGSNFTLKIRSTKLEDSAMYFCATKGLSYEQYFGPGTRLTVT.

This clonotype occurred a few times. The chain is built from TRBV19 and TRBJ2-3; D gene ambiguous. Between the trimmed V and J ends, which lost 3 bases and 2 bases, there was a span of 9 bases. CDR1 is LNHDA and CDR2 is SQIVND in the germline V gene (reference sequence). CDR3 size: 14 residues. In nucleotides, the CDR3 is TGTGCCAGTAGTATTGGTGCAGACACAGATACGCAGTATTTT. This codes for CASSIGADTDTQYF. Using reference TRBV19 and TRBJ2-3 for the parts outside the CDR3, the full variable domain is DGGITQSPKYLFRKEGQNVTLSCEQNLNHDAMYWYRQDPGQGLRLIYYSQIVNDFQKGDIAEGYSVSREKKESFPLTVTSAQKNPTAFYLCASSIGADTDTQYFGPGTRLTVL.

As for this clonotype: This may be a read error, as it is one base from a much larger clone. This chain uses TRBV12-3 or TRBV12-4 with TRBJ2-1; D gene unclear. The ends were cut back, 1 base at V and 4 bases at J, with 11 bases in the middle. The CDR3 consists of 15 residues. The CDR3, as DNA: TGTGCCAGCAGTTTAGGCAGGAGACCTTACAATGAGCAGTTCTTC. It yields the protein CASSLGRRPYNEQFF.

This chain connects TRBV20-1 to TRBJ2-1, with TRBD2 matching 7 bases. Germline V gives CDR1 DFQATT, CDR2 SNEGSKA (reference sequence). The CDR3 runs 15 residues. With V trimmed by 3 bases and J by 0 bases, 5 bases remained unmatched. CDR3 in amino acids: CSARGSGISYNEQFF. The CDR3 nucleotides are TGCAGTGCTAGGGGAAGCGGGATCTCCTACAATGAGCAGTTCTTC.

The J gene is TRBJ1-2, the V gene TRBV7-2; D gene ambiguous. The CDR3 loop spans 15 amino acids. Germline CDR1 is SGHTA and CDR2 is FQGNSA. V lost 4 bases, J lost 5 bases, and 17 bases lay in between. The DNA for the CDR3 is TGTGCCAGCAGCTCGCCTACACAACAGCCTTATGGCTACACCTTC. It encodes CASSSPTQQPYGYTF.

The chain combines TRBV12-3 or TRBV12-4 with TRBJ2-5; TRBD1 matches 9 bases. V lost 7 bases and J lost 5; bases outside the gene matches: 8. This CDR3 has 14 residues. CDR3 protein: CASNPGTGSETQYF. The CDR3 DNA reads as TGTGCCAGCAACCCCGGGACAGGGAGTGAGACCCAGTACTTC.

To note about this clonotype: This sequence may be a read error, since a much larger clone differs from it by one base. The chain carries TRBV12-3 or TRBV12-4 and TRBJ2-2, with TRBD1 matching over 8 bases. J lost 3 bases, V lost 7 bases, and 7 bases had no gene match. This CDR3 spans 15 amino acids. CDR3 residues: CASKGGQADTGELFF. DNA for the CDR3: TGTGCCAGCAAGGGGGGACAGGCGGACACCGGGGAGCTGTTTTTT.

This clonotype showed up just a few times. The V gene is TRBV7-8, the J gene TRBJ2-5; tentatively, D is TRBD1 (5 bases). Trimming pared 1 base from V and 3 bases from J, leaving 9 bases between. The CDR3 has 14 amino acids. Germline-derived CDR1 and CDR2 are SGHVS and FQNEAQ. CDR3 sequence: CASSLGPGKETQYF. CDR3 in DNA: TGTGCCAGCAGCTTAGGCCCAGGGAAAGAGACCCAGTACTTC. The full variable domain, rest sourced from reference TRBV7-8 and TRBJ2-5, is GAGVSQSPRYKVAKRGQDVALRCDPISGHVSLFWYQQALGQGPEFLTYFQNEAQLDKSGLPSDRFFAERPEGSVSTLKIQRTQQEDSAVYLCASSLGPGKETQYFGPGTRLLVL.

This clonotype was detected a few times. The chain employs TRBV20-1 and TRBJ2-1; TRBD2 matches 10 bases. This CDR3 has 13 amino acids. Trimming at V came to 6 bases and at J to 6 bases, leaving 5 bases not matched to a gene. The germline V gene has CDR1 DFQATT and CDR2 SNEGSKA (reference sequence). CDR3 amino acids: CSAFLAGVNEQFF. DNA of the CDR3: TGCAGTGCCTTCCTAGCGGGAGTCAATGAGCAGTTCTTC.

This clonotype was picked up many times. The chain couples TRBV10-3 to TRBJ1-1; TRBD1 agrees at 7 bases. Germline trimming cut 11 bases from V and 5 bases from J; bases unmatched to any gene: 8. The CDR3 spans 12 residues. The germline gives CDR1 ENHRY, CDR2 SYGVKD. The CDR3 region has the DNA TGTGCCTCCCAGGGGGGGGTTACTGAAGCTTTCTTT. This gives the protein CASQGGVTEAFF.

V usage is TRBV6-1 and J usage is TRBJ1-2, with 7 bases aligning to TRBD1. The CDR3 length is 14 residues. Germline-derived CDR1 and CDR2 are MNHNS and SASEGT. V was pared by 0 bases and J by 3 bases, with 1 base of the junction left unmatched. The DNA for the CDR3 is TGTGCCAGCAGTGAAGCTCAGGGGGACTATGGCTACACCTTC. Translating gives CASSEAQGDYGYTF.

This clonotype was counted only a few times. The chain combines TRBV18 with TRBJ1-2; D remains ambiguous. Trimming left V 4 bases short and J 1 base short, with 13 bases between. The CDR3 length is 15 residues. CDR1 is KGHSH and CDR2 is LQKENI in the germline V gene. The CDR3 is CASSRDFGDNYGYTF. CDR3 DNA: TGTGCCAGCTCACGCGATTTCGGGGATAACTATGGCTACACCTTC.

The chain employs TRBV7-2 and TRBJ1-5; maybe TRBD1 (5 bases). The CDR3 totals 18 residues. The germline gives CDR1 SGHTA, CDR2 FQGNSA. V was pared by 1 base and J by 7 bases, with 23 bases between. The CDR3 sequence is CASSLGTAGQLTGQPQHF. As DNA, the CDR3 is TGTGCCAGCAGCTTAGGGACGGCCGGACAATTGACGGGGCAGCCCCAGCATTTT.

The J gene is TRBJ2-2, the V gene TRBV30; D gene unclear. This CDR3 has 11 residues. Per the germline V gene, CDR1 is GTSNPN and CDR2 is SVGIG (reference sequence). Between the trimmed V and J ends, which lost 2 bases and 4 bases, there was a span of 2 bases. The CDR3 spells CAWSFTGELFF. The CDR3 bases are TGTGCCTGGAGTTTCACCGGGGAGCTGTTTTTT.

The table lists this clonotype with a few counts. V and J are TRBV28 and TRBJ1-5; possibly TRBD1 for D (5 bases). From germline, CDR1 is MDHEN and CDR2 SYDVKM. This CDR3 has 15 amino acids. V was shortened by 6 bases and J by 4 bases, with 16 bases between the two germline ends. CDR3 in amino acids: CASRMGRRVNQPQHF. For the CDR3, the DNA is TGTGCCAGCAGAATGGGACGGAGAGTAAATCAGCCCCAGCATTTT. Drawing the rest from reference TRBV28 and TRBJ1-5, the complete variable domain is DVKVTQSSRYLVKRTGEKVFLECVQDMDHENMFWYRQDPGLGLRLIYFSYDVKMKEKGDIPEGYSVSREKKERFSLILESASTNQTSMYLCASRMGRRVNQPQHFGDGTRLSIL.

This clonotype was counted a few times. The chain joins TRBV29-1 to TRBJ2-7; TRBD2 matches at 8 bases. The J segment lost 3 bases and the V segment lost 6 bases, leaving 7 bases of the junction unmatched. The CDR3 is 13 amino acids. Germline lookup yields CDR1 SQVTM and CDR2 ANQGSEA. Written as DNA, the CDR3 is TGCAGCGTAGCCCCAAGCGGGAGCTACGAGCAGTACTTC. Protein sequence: CSVAPSGSYEQYF.